This is a list of T cell receptor beta chains from one sample in a study of shared clonotypes between healthy human individuals. Here immunoSEQ multiplex PCR was the method, and the copy in TCRdb shows in-frame clones only, minus some. The data show about 1,900,000 clones, less than 95% seen once. The sequenced sample was naive CD8+ T cells sorted from blood. The receptor set was obtained from a man younger than 30 in good health. Both conserved end residues are trimmed from each CDR3. Fields, in order: V gene, J gene, CDR3 protein.

>TRBV13|TRBJ1-2
ASSLGEAGGTYGYT
>TRBV4-1|TRBJ2-1
ASSQDNAVDEQF
>TRBV30|TRBJ2-3
ACSVTGPDTQY
>TRBV27|TRBJ2-7
ASSSLLWGGPYEQY
>TRBV5-1|TRBJ2-5
ASSLEYETQY
>TRBV2|TRBJ1-2
ASSEAPRGNYGYT
>TRBV11-2|TRBJ2-1
ASSLGGWTGTYNEQF
>TRBV7-2|TRBJ2-1
ASSFRGHRNEQF
>TRBV28|TRBJ2-1
ASSRTGGSNEQF
>TRBV6-6|TRBJ1-2
AIPSHGDLRGSYT
>TRBV4-2|TRBJ1-4
ASSQTRTRQVRTNEKLF
>TRBV5-1|TRBJ2-7
ASSLDTSYEQY
>TRBV30|TRBJ2-3
AWSALGDLKRKDTQY
>TRBV14|TRBJ2-7
ASSQETPYEQY
>TRBV5-5|TRBJ1-6
ASSRLPPESSYNSPLH
>TRBV7-6|TRBJ2-7
ASSSPGQAYEQY
>TRBV10-3|TRBJ2-7
AISSVQGIQGYEQY
>TRBV19|TRBJ1-1
ASLGRDIVTEAF
>TRBV13|TRBJ2-5
ASSARRDQETQY
>TRBV28|TRBJ2-7
ASSVAGTGFHEQY
>TRBV27|TRBJ1-1
ASSLSMGGNTEAF
>TRBV19|TRBJ1-1
ASSIGGYGANTEAF
>TRBV7-2|TRBJ2-4
ASSLPTDRLGQNIQY
>TRBV18|TRBJ2-4
ASSPPGSIITNLAKNIQY
>TRBV13|TRBJ2-7
ASSRGRTSEQY
>TRBV28|TRBJ1-5
ASRTFPVGRGVSNQPQH
>TRBV27|TRBJ2-7
ASSLGDGSYEQY
>TRBV6-5|TRBJ2-2
ASSYSRGVGGELF
>TRBV28|TRBJ1-2
ASSLVGGTYGYT
>TRBV27|TRBJ2-7
ASSSTSASYEQY
>TRBV11-2|TRBJ2-5
ASSRGFAVQETQY
>TRBV27|TRBJ2-2
ASTYSKGDRGTGELF
>TRBV6-5|TRBJ1-4
ASMGGDEKLF
>TRBV7-8|TRBJ1-5
ASSLGARGTNQPQH
>TRBV4-1|TRBJ2-7
ASSQDAINEQY
>TRBV6-6|TRBJ1-2
ASSYITVSDYGYT
>TRBV7-9|TRBJ2-4
ASSPSIGLGDIQY
>TRBV7-8|TRBJ2-7
ASSEQGAVAYEQY
>TRBV28|TRBJ1-1
ASSLEASLHAEAF
>TRBV19|TRBJ2-5
ASSPSGFLETQY
>TRBV25-1|TRBJ1-5
ASSGSGGSNQPQH
>TRBV4-1|TRBJ2-3
ASSLGGLAGRGPTDTQY
>TRBV7-9|TRBJ1-1
ASSPWGNMNTEAF
>TRBV6-6|TRBJ1-1
ASNAGGDETEAF
>TRBV9|TRBJ1-6
ASSAGARADLGSPLH
>TRBV28|TRBJ2-1
ASTTIKEESYNEQF
>TRBV19|TRBJ1-5
ASSTTAFPLSQPQH
>TRBV30|TRBJ1-2
ACKPIGASNYGYT
>TRBV11-2|TRBJ2-7
ASSLSGAYEQY
>TRBV10-2|TRBJ1-1
ASSGWGATNTEAF
>TRBV6-6|TRBJ2-2
ASRDSNTGELF
>TRBV2|TRBJ2-3
ASTTGISTDTQY
>TRBV5-6|TRBJ2-1
ASSPANIDEQF